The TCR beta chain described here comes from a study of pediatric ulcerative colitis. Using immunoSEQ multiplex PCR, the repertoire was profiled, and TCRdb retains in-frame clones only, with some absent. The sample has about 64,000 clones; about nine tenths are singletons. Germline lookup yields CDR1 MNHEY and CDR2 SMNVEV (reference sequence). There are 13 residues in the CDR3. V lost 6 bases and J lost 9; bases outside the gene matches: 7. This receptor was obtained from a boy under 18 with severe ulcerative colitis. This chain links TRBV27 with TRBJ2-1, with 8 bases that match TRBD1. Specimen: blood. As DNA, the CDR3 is TGTGCCAGCAGCCTACAGGGGGAAGGTGAGCAGTTCTTC. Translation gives CASSLQGEGEQFF.